This T cell receptor (beta chain) was sequenced for a study of CD8+ T cells in alopecia areata. Treatment of the sample: oral pan-JAK inhibitor, 5-10 mg twice daily. This CDR3 is 13 amino acids long. V shed 8 bases and J shed 9 bases, with 17 bases lying between them. Germline CDR1 LNHDA, CDR2 SQIVND (reference sequence). Following RNA extraction, reverse transcription yielded cDNA that acted as the sequencing template. Profiled with immunoSEQ multiplex PCR; TCRdb holds only in-frame clones, not every one. The profile shows about 200,000 clones, roughly two fifths of them singletons. This chain uses TRBV19 with TRBJ2-1, with D maybe TRBD1 (6 bases). This receptor was obtained from a human donor with alopecia areata. The sequencing here drew on CD4+ T cells sorted from blood, taken between weeks 30 and 35, from a patient treated with tofacitinib. CDR3 residues: CASLSQGFGEQFF. In nucleotides, the CDR3 is TGTGCCAGTCTCAGCCAGGGGTTTGGTGAGCAGTTCTTC.